This T cell receptor beta chain originates from a study of T cell clonotyping in hematopoietic cell transplantation. Samples: about 28 days before transplant, then days 30, 100 and 180 after. Assay: immunoSEQ multiplex PCR; the TCRdb copy retains only in-frame clones and omits some. The data show under 5,500 clones, more than 75% seen once. The study's findings and limits: Pathologically expanded recipient clonotypes increased progressively from day 30 to day 180 as diversity fell. No sorting was done, leaving CD4 and CD8 contributions mixed.

In regard to this clone: Its antigen is currently unknown.

The CDR3 contains 13 residues. V was shortened by 6 bases and J by 3 bases, with 11 bases between the two germline ends. In germline, CDR1 is MNHNS, CDR2 SASEGT. This chain uses TRBV6-1 with TRBJ1-2; D unresolved. The receptor comes from a male patient between 60 and 69 years old who had an allogeneic stem cell transplant from an unrelated donor, so the T cells may come from the graft donor. Some clones in this sample may be carry-over from other donors' samples. Source: peripheral blood mononuclear cells, taken 30 days after allogeneic stem cell transplant. Written as DNA, the CDR3 is TGTGCCAGCAGGCCCCCCGTGGACTATGGCTACACCTTC. It codes for CASRPPVDYGYTF.